The 24 T cell receptor beta chains below were found in one sample sequenced in a study of tumor-infiltrating lymphocytes in primary liver carcinoma. Unsorted bulk tissue (about 20-32 mg) underwent RNA and DNA co-extraction. With a constant-region primer, TCR beta cDNA was made from approximately 500 ng of total RNA. Three rounds of nested multiplex PCR with slightly modified ARM-PCR produced TCR beta libraries. TRBV1-TRBV30 forward primers paired with a C-beta reverse primer were used in the first two PCR rounds, which ran roughly 9 cycles each. TCRdb recomputed calls from the multiplex PCR reads with MiXCR, one row per CDR3 protein. This table has fewer than 200,000 distinct CDR3 sequences, around 85% appearing once. What was sequenced was tumor tissue from primary liver carcinoma. These receptors were taken from a man aged 35-49 years with primary liver carcinoma and hepatitis B virus infection.

A word on this clonotype: A read error may produce the germline difference seen at one junction end. The rearrangement joins TRBV14 to TRBJ2-3, with D possibly TRBD1 on 5 matching bases. The length of the CDR3 is 13 residues. Germline CDR1 reads SGHDN; CDR2 reads FVKESK. CDR3 sequence (DNA): TGTGCCAGGAGCCCGACAGAACAGACAACGGACTATTTT. It yields the protein CARSPTEQTTDYF.

Note on this clonotype: At one boundary the junction diverges from the germline segment, which might be a read error. The rearrangement links TRBV28 to TRBJ2-7; the D gene could be TRBD1 or TRBD2 (5 bases each). Per the germline V gene, CDR1 is MDHEN and CDR2 is SYDVKM. This CDR3 has 15 amino acids. DNA of the CDR3: TGTACCAGCAGTCAAACGATGGGGGAACTCTACGAGCAGTACTTC. This sequence encodes CTSSQTMGELYEQYF.

Concerning this clonotype: At one boundary the junction diverges from the germline segment, which might be a read error. The rearrangement links TRBV4-3 to TRBJ2-3, with D possibly matching TRBD2 (6 bases). Per germline, CDR1 LGHNA and CDR2 YSLEER. This CDR3 is 15 amino acids long. The CDR3 region is CADSQRLVGTDTQYF. CDR3 sequence (DNA): TGCGCCGACAGCCAGCGACTAGTGGGCACAGATACACAGTATTTT.

As for this clonotype: At one end the junction does not follow the germline gene, possibly because of a read error. The chain employs TRBV28 and TRBJ2-7, with 8 bases identical to TRBD1. This CDR3 is built from 15 residues. Germline V gene data show CDR1 as MDHEN and CDR2 as SYDVKM. The CDR3 is CASPPPDRVFHEQSF. The CDR3 DNA reads TGTGCCAGTCCACCACCGGACAGGGTCTTCCACGAGCAGTCCTTC. Full variable domain (outside the CDR3, taken from reference TRBV28 and TRBJ2-7): DVKVTQSSRYLVKRTGEKVFLECVQDMDHENMFWYRQDPGLGLRLIYFSYDVKMKEKGDIPEGYSVSREKKERFSLILESASTNQTSMYLCASPPPDRVFHEQSFGPGTRLTVT.

Concerning this clonotype itself: One junction end does not reproduce the germline sequence, and a read error may be involved. The rearrangement joins TRBV29-1 to TRBJ2-2; maybe TRBD2 (5 bases). The CDR3 consists of 15 residues. Germline values: CDR1 SQVTM, CDR2 ANQGSEA. CDR3 bases: TGCAGCGTTGGGATTAGCGCGGCGATCACCTGGGAGCTGTTTTTT. Translated, it gives CSVGISAAITWELFF.

In the case of this clonotype: Without the conserved terminal phenylalanine or tryptophan, this CDR3 likely stems from a read error. The rearrangement uses TRBV11-2 and TRBJ1-4; unclear D gene. CDR1 SGHAT and CDR2 FQNNGV come from the germline V gene. V was pared by 1 base and J by 7 bases, with 10 bases between. The CDR3 is 14 residues long. CDR3 sequence: CASSLGSNLEKLFS. The CDR3 DNA reads as TGTGCCAGCAGCTTAGGAAGCAACCTTGAAAAACTGTTTTCT.

Comment on this clonotype: A read error is possible here, since a much larger clone lies one base away. The chain recombines TRBV9 with TRBJ2-5; 9 bases fit TRBD1. Germline-derived CDR1 and CDR2 are SGDLS and YYNGEE. The CDR3 contains 14 residues. After removal of 4 bases from V and 5 bases from J, the junction contained 6 bases not matched to a gene. The CDR3 DNA sequence: TGTGCCAGCAGCACACAGGGGGCCAGTGAGACCCAGTACTTC. Translation gives CASSTQGASETQYF.

The chain carries TRBV10-3 and TRBJ2-1, with D possibly being TRBD1 (5 bases). Germline V gene sequence: CDR1 ENHRY, CDR2 SYGVKD. The CDR3 runs 14 residues. Trimming removed 8 bases from V and 3 bases from J, with 14 bases in between. The CDR3 nucleotides are TGTGCCATCTCACAGGCCCTTAGCTACAATGAGCAGTTCTTC. This gives the protein CAISQALSYNEQFF.

The rearrangement uses TRBV12-3 or TRBV12-4 and TRBJ1-2; D call uncertain. Trimming removed 7 bases at V and 11 bases at J, with 17 bases between. This CDR3 is 12 amino acids long. The CDR3 here is CASNSGGMGYTF. The CDR3 coding sequence is TGTGCCAGCAACTCTGGAGGTATGGGTTACACCTTC.

Comment on this clonotype: This CDR3 is missing its conserved last phenylalanine or tryptophan, likely due to a read error. The rearrangement uses TRBV6-2 or TRBV6-3 and TRBJ2-7; unclear D gene. Germline assignment: CDR1 MNHEY and CDR2 SVGEGT. The CDR3 consists of 16 residues. The V end was cut by 5 bases, the J end by 2 bases, with 19 bases between. The DNA of the CDR3 is TGTGCCAGCAGTAGTGGGCAGAGCCGCAGCACCTACGAGCAGTACATC. This translates into CASSSGQSRSTYEQYI.

Notes on this clonotype: A much larger clonotype is one base distant, so this may be a read error. V and J are TRBV6-5 and TRBJ1-6, with D uncertain. The CDR3 is 14 amino acids. Looked up from germline, CDR1 is MNHEY and CDR2 is SVGAGI. CDR3 sequence (DNA): TGTGCCAGCAGTTATACGGTCTGTAATTTACCCCTCCACTTT. It is translated as CASSYTVCNLPLHF.

In this sample, this clonotype turned up once. The junction and the germline gene differ at one end; a read error may be behind it. This sequence joins TRBV5-4 and TRBJ2-5; 10 bases align to TRBD2. Germline loops: CDR1 SGHNT, CDR2 YYREEE (reference sequence). The CDR3 length is 16 residues. The CDR3 loop is CASSLRTSGAQETQCF. As DNA, the CDR3 is TGTGCCAGCAGCTTAAGGACTAGCGGAGCCCAAGAGACCCAATGCTTC.

About this clonotype: One end of the junction is discordant with germline, which a read error may explain. V is TRBV12-3 or TRBV12-4 and J is TRBJ1-2; possible D gene TRBD1, 6 bases. The CDR3 spans 15 residues. This chain's CDR3 is CASSLWSDSERGYTF. As DNA, the CDR3 is TGTGCCAGTAGTTTATGGTCGGACAGCGAGAGGGGCTACACCTTC.

V usage is TRBV5-5 and J usage is TRBJ2-3; TRBD2 agrees at 8 bases. V shed 8 bases and J 5 bases; nucleotides not matched to a gene: 19. CDR1 is SGHKS and CDR2 is YYEKEE in the germline V gene (reference sequence). The CDR3 contains 17 residues. This chain's CDR3 is CARSPTATSVSGDTQYF. CDR3 bases: TGTGCCAGGAGCCCGACCGCGACTAGCGTGAGTGGAGATACGCAGTATTTT. Supplemented by reference TRBV5-5 and TRBJ2-3, the full variable domain reads DAGVTQSPTHLIKTRGQQVTLRCSPISGHKSVSWYQQVLGQGPQFIFQYYEKEERGRGNFPDRFSARQFPNYSSELNVNALLLGDSALYLCARSPTATSVSGDTQYFGPGTRLTVL.

As for this clonotype: The junction differs from germline at one of its ends, possibly a read error. The chain has TRBV6-1 and TRBJ2-7, with D hard to call. The CDR3 is 12 residues long. Germline V gives CDR1 MNHNS, CDR2 SASEGT. CDR3 nucleotides: TGTGTCAGCGATATTGTAGACTACGAGCAGTACTTC. Translated, it gives CVSDIVDYEQYF.

The chain links TRBV12-3 or TRBV12-4 to TRBJ2-7; D is possibly TRBD2 (6 bases). The V gene lost 2 bases and the J gene lost 6 bases, with 17 bases spanning the gap. The CDR3 extends over 15 amino acids. CDR3 loop: CASSLLIGLRIEQYF. As DNA, the CDR3 is TGTGCCAGCAGTTTATTGATAGGACTAAGGATCGAGCAGTACTTC.

Worth noting for this clonotype: The junction and the germline gene differ at one end; a read error may be behind it. The chain has TRBV11-1 and TRBJ2-7; 7 positions match TRBD1. Looked up from germline, CDR1 is SGHAT and CDR2 is FQDESV (reference sequence). The CDR3 is 14 residues long. The CDR3 region is CARNLRTGVYEQCF. The CDR3 region has the DNA TGTGCCAGAAACTTACGGACAGGCGTCTATGAGCAGTGCTTC.

A remark on this clonotype: It may be a read error: a sequence one base away is much more abundant. The CDR3 region is CASSTPGANVLTF. DNA of the CDR3: TGTGCCAGCAGTACCCCAGGGGCCAACGTCCTGACTTTC. This chain uses TRBV7-9 with TRBJ2-6, with D uncertain. Trimming removed 6 bases at V and 4 bases at J, with 7 bases between. CDR3 length equals 13 residues. Per germline, CDR1 SEHNR and CDR2 FQNEAQ (reference sequence).

To note about this clonotype: A junction boundary mismatches the germline segment, possibly from a read error. V and J are TRBV4-1 and TRBJ2-5; D unresolved. Germline lookup yields CDR1 MGHRA and CDR2 YSYEKL. The CDR3 runs 16 residues. In DNA form, the CDR3 reads TGCGCCAGCAGCCAAGATTGGGGAACTCACGAAGAGACGCAGTACTTC. Residues: CASSQDWGTHEETQYF.

As to this clonotype: This may be a read error, as it is one base from a much larger clone. A read error is likely, as this CDR3 ends without the conserved phenylalanine or tryptophan. The chain joins TRBV5-1 to TRBJ1-1; D is ambiguous. The CDR3 contains 13 residues. Trimming cost V 4 bases and J 0 bases, with 7 bases left between them. Germline values: CDR1 SGHRS, CDR2 YFSETQ. The chain's CDR3 is CASSGEVNTEAFS. The DNA of the CDR3 is TGCGCCAGCAGCGGGGAGGTGAACACTGAAGCTTTCTCT.

This clonotype has ten or more counts. This chain joins TRBV29-1 and TRBJ2-5; the D is unclear. Trimming took 2 bases from V and 5 from J, leaving 18 bases between them. Germline V gene lookup returns CDR1 SQVTM and CDR2 ANQGSEA. This CDR3 contains 15 residues. This chain's CDR3 is CSVESASYQEETQYF. CDR3 in DNA: TGCAGCGTTGAATCGGCCAGTTACCAGGAGGAGACCCAGTACTTC.

Turning to this clonotype: Sequence at one end of the junction differs from germline and may be a read error. This chain joins TRBV29-1 and TRBJ2-7; D could derive from TRBD1 or TRBD2 (5 bases each). The CDR3 is 16 residues long. CDR1 is SQVTM, CDR2 ANQGSEA, per germline. The CDR3 DNA reads as TGCAGCGCCATGTCATCTGGGACCGTCACTCCCTACGAGCATTACTTC. Translated: CSAMSSGTVTPYEHYF.

With regard to this clonotype: Germline is not matched at one junction end, which may reflect a read error. The chain joins TRBV5-1 to TRBJ2-3; maybe TRBD2 (5 bases). The CDR3 length is 15 residues. Germline V lookup: CDR1 SGHRS, CDR2 YFSETQ. DNA of the CDR3: TGCGCCACCAGCTTGGCCCGGGATGTACCAGATACGCAGTATTTT. Translation gives CATSLARDVPDTQYF.

Points on this clonotype: One end of the junction does not line up with germline, which may come from a read error. This chain links TRBV12-3 or TRBV12-4 with TRBJ1-2; 11 positions match TRBD1. This CDR3 has 13 amino acids. This CDR3 is CVSSSWDRGDYTF. The CDR3 DNA sequence: TGTGTCAGCAGCTCCTGGGACAGGGGGGACTACACCTTC.